One sample yielded the 14 T cell receptor delta chains listed below, sequenced in a study of gamma-delta T cells after stem cell transplantation. TCRdb reanalyzed the RT-PCR reads using CATT. The sample shows roughly 7,500 delta-chain clones, roughly 15% of them seen only once. The sample was gamma-delta T cells. The receptor source for this set is a human donor. It is not recorded whose cells these are; they may come from a transplant donor.

This clone qualifies as medium-sized. The rearrangement uses TRAV29/DV5 and TRDJ1, with 11 bases aligning to TRDD3. The J segment lost 3 bases and the V segment lost 5 bases, leaving 9 bases of the junction unmatched. This CDR3 spans 15 amino acids. The germline V gene encodes CDR1 NSMFDY and CDR2 ISSIKDK. This CDR3 is CAASTGGYYPDKLIF. Written as DNA, the CDR3 is TGTGCAGCCTCTACTGGGGGATATTATCCCGATAAACTCATCTTT.

This clone appeared a few times. A read error is possible here, since a much larger clone lies one base away. This rearrangement joins TRDV2 to TRDJ3, with TRDD3 matching over 9 bases. Germline V gene sequence: CDR1 GEAIGNYY, CDR2 EKD. V shed 3 bases and J 0 bases; nucleotides not matched to a gene: 5. This CDR3 contains 18 residues. The CDR3 region is CACDVLGEGSWDTRQMFF. CDR3 DNA sequence: TGTGCCTGTGACGTACTGGGGGAGGGCTCCTGGGACACCCGACAGATGTTTTTC.

This clone has just a few counts. The V gene is TRDV1, the J gene TRDJ1, with 8 bases identical to TRDD3. Trimming removed 5 bases from V and 3 bases from J; junction bases left unmatched: 17. The CDR3 extends over 18 amino acids. Germline V gene data show CDR1 as TSWWSYY and CDR2 as QGS. The CDR3: CALGSRGPFSGIPDKLIF. CDR3 coding DNA: TGTGCTCTTGGGTCCCGGGGCCCTTTTTCGGGGATACCCGATAAACTCATCTTT.

This clone ranks as medium-sized. The rearrangement links TRDV1 to TRDJ1, with 12 bases lining up with TRDD3. V dropped 5 bases and J dropped 0; count of bases not matched to a gene: 28. This CDR3 is 24 amino acids long. Germline CDR1 is TSWWSYY and CDR2 is QGS. The CDR3 protein is CALGKGLSTPTSTGGYQYTDKLIF. The CDR3 bases are TGTGCTCTTGGGAAGGGTTTGTCAACGCCTACTAGTACTGGGGGATACCAGTACACCGATAAACTCATCTTT.

This clone appeared a few times. A much more abundant neighbour one base away suggests this may be a read error. The rearrangement links TRDV2 to TRDJ4; 10 nucleotides agree with TRDD3. With 7 bases clipped from V and 1 base from J, the junction kept 29 bases outside the gene matches. The CDR3 consists of 21 residues. The germline CDR1 and CDR2 sequences are GEAIGNYY and EKD. DNA of the CDR3: TGTGCCTGGCCACTACGGACTAAGGGGGATACGCTGCTTAGAGCGGTCAGACCCCTGATCTTT. Protein: CAWPLRTKGDTLLRAVRPLIF.

This clone was detected only a few times. This chain joins TRDV3 and TRDJ1; 9 bases map to TRDD3. The CDR3 contains 21 residues. Unmatched junction bases numbered 28, after V lost 5 bases and J lost 0 bases. Germline V gene lookup returns CDR1 TVYSNPD and CDR2 GDNSRS (reference sequence). CDR3 coding DNA: TGTGCCCTTAAGACCCCCCGACTGGGGGACCCACTTCAAGTCTACACCGATAAACTCATCTTT. Translated, it gives CALKTPRLGDPLQVYTDKLIF.

A word on this clone: One base away lies a much larger clone, so this may be a sequencing read error. V and J are TRDV2 and TRDJ2; 8 bases map to TRDD3. The germline gives CDR1 GEAIGNYY, CDR2 EKD. CDR3 length: 15 residues. CDR3: CACDLLGGLTAHLFF. CDR3 DNA sequence: TGTGCCTGTGACCTACTGGGGGGTTTGACAGCACACCTCTTCTTT.

This clone has only a few counts. The CDR3 DNA follows: TGTGCTCTTGGGAACCCGAGGCCCGGACCCGGGGGCCCAAGGATAAACACCGATAAACTCATCTTT. It translates to CALGNPRPGPGGPRINTDKLIF. The chain has TRDV1 and TRDJ1, with D perhaps TRDD3 (5 bases). Trimming stripped 5 bases from V and 0 bases from J, with 34 bases between. CDR1 is TSWWSYY, CDR2 QGS, per germline. The CDR3 consists of 22 residues.

By sample fraction, this clone is medium-sized (0.01 to 0.1%). Additional DNA sequences in this sample encode the identical CDR3. V usage is TRDV2 and J usage is TRDJ1; 8 positions agree with TRDD3. The CDR3 has 15 residues. Germline-derived CDR1 and CDR2 are GEAIGNYY and EKD. The V segment lost 2 bases and the J segment 0 bases; nucleotides outside the gene matches: 4. CDR3 nucleotides: TGTGCCTGTGACAGTACTGGGGGGTACACCGATAAACTCATCTTT. Protein product: CACDSTGGYTDKLIF.

The sample holds a few counts of this clone. Being one base from a much bigger clone, this may be a read error. Distinct nucleotide sequences in the sample also encode this CDR3. The chain is built from TRDV2 and TRDJ3; 10 bases align to TRDD3. Trimming at V came to 3 bases and at J to 3 bases, leaving 4 bases not matched to a gene. CDR3 length: 17 amino acids. Germline lookup yields CDR1 GEAIGNYY and CDR2 EKD. CDR3: CACDLLGDLWDTRQMFF. CDR3 sequence (DNA): TGTGCCTGTGACCTACTGGGGGATCTCTGGGACACCCGACAGATGTTTTTC.

The chain uses TRDV1 and TRDJ1; 13 bases line up with TRDD3. Germline loops: CDR1 TSWWSYY, CDR2 QGS. The CDR3 length is 19 residues. Trimming at V came to 3 bases and at J to 3 bases, leaving 13 bases not matched to a gene. CDR3 in DNA: TGTGCTCTTGGGGACTGGATTACTGGGGGATACGTAGGTTCCGATAAACTCATCTTT. Protein product: CALGDWITGGYVGSDKLIF.

As concerns this clone: This may arise from a read error, as a much more abundant clone is one base away. In the same sample, other DNA sequences code for this CDR3. The chain combines TRDV2 with TRDJ3; no clear D. CDR1 is GEAIGNYY, CDR2 EKD, per germline. The CDR3 length is 18 residues. Deletions cut 1 base from V and 0 bases from J, with 12 bases between. This CDR3 is CACDTVLRSSWDTRQMFF. The CDR3 coding sequence is TGTGCCTGTGACACGGTACTGAGGAGCTCCTGGGACACCCGACAGATGTTTTTC.

The rearrangement links TRDV1 to TRDJ1; 9 bases are a match to TRDD3. The trim removed 2 bases at V and 0 bases at J, leaving 28 bases unmatched. The CDR3 consists of 24 residues. Germline V gives CDR1 TSWWSYY, CDR2 QGS. CDR3 amino acids: CALGEFFFPPTFRYWGTYTDKLIF. Here the CDR3 DNA reads TGTGCTCTTGGGGAATTTTTCTTCCCTCCTACGTTCCGGTACTGGGGGACGTACACCGATAAACTCATCTTT.

Comments on this clone: A much larger clone differs from this one at a single base, so this may be a read error. V gene TRDV2 combines with J gene TRDJ1; TRDD3 matches 7 bases. The CDR3 is 15 residues long. CDR1 is GEAIGNYY, CDR2 EKD, per germline. V was pared by 1 base and J by 4 bases, with 8 bases of the junction left unmatched. CDR3 in amino acids: CACDTGIELFDKLIF. The CDR3, as DNA: TGTGCCTGTGACACGGGGATAGAATTGTTCGATAAACTCATCTTT.